This paragraph covers one T cell receptor (beta chain) sequence. Its matching antigen is unknown. These data are taken from a study of OX40 agonist ivuxolimab in advanced cancers. Study as a whole: The dose-escalation cohort was about 87% male, with a mean age of about 56 years, ranging roughly 23 to 79. Findings and caveats of the study: Low clonal expansion, among the lowest seen, marked partial responders at 0.1-3.0 mg/kg. Among expanded peripheral T cells, antigen specificity went undetermined.

Some clones are missing from TCRdb's copy, which holds only in-frame ones; the method was immunoSEQ multiplex PCR. The sample has under 90,000 clones, approximately 85% seen once. With baseline, cycle 4 day 1, and cycle 7 day 1 as timepoints, blood was sampled. This CDR3 has 14 amino acids. The V gene lost 1 base and the J gene lost 5 bases, with 11 bases spanning the gap. Germline-derived CDR1 and CDR2 are MNHEY and SMNVEV (reference sequence). The source is an adult with an advanced solid tumor such as melanoma, head and neck, liver or kidney cancer. The rearrangement joins TRBV27 to TRBJ1-1; D gene unclear. The material sequenced was CD4+ or CD8+ T cells sorted from blood, taken in a trial of the OX40 agonist ivuxolimab. The DNA of the CDR3 is TGTGCCAGCAGTTTATGGGGATATGCGACTGAAGCTTTCTTT. Translation gives CASSLWGYATEAFF.